Listed below are T cell receptor beta chains from one sample, sequenced in a study of long-term antiretroviral therapy in people with HIV. Assay used: immunoSEQ multiplex PCR; TCRdb lists only in-frame clones, some missing. The sample carries fewer than 35,000 clones, roughly 85% recorded once. Sequenced here: unsorted PBMCs, sampled roughly 3.5 years after starting antiretroviral therapy. The source of these receptors is a man between 18 and 29 years old with HIV. Both conserved end residues are part of each CDR3. The D gene is left open where the match is weak.

>TRBV19|-|TRBJ1-2
CASSIGVAVGYTF
>TRBV11-2|TRBD1|TRBJ1-1
CASNTFPQGGSTEAFF
>TRBV11-2|TRBD2|TRBJ2-7
CASSVTSGSFNEQYF
>TRBV12-5|TRBD1|TRBJ1-1
CASGDRGLWNTEAFF
>TRBV21-1|-|TRBJ1-2
CASRISKGGYTF
>TRBV19|TRBD1|TRBJ2-7
CASSTTGPEQYF
>TRBV15|TRBD1|TRBJ2-5
CATSRDQPSRGSKTQYF
>TRBV10-2|-|TRBJ1-1
CASIGFTYLGLNTEAFF
>TRBV6-5|-|TRBJ1-2
CASSKNRDRSYGYTF
>TRBV10-3|TRBD2|TRBJ2-7
CAISEWTSGTGEQYF
>TRBV28|TRBD1|TRBJ2-7
CASSSFGTGGYEQYF
>TRBV7-9|-|TRBJ1-2
CASSHPTAKRYGYTF
>TRBV21-1|-|TRBJ1-2
CASSPRAAYGYTF
>TRBV10-3|-|TRBJ2-7
CAISGHLISYEQYF
>TRBV27|-|TRBJ2-1
CASSFGGSYNEQFF
>TRBV5-1|-|TRBJ1-1
CASSSRASWVRDTEAFF
>TRBV18|TRBD1|TRBJ2-5
CASSLRQGQETQYF
>TRBV7-6|-|TRBJ2-7
CASSLAGRAADEQYF
>TRBV5-6|-|TRBJ2-7
CASSWDGPHYEQYF
>TRBV4-1|-|TRBJ2-1
CASSQATYDSYNEQFF
>TRBV5-5|-|TRBJ2-4
CASILGGSFDIQYF
>TRBV11-2|-|TRBJ2-3
CASSLDWSSPSTDTQYF
>TRBV5-6|-|TRBJ2-1
CASSLFPNEQFF
>TRBV19|-|TRBJ2-1
CASSIGDRGGLAGYNEQFF
>TRBV9|-|TRBJ2-5
CASSAPSETQYF
>TRBV5-4|-|TRBJ2-2
CASSSNTAGELFF
>TRBV7-9|-|TRBJ1-5
CASSPGGSDQPQHF
>TRBV5-6|TRBD1|TRBJ2-7
CASPRNITGAASSYEQYF